The entry below describes one T cell receptor (beta chain). What it recognizes is unknown. The assay was immunoSEQ multiplex PCR, and TCRdb's table has in-frame clones only and misses some. The table shows roughly 2,300,000 clones, with 92% occurring only once. The source of the sample is a study of shared clonotypes between healthy human individuals. Findings and caveats of the study: A handful of donors had around 5.5% of their naive CD4 clonotypes in common.

Material for sequencing was naive CD4+ T cells from PBMCs. Subset specified: CD45RA+ positively selected. The sequence derives from a man between 18 and 35 years old in good health. Some clones in this sample may be carry-over from other donors' samples.

In DNA form, the CDR3 reads TGTGCCAGCAGCGTACAGGTCAACTCTTACAATGAGCAGTTCTTC. Its protein is CASSVQVNSYNEQFF. The genes are TRBV9 and TRBJ2-1, with unresolved D. Germline V gene sequence: CDR1 SGDLS, CDR2 YYNGEE. CDR3 size: 15 residues. Trimming removed 1 base from V and 4 bases from J, with 12 bases in between.